This T cell receptor beta chain was sequenced during a study of CD8 T cells in Susac syndrome. Study-level points and caveats: The study acknowledged a relatively small number of individuals in its TCR sequencing and HLA analysis.

Looked up from germline, CDR1 is ENHRY and CDR2 is SYGVKD. The CDR3 is 12 residues long. Trimming left V 6 bases short and J 1 base short, with 6 bases between. Comments on this clonotype: The target antigen is unknown.

The authors reverse transcribed roughly 0.5 to 1 ug RNA with random hexamers. The immunoSEQ assay covered 54 Vbeta and 13 Jbeta segments for CDR3. TCRdb recomputed calls from the immunoSEQ multiplex PCR reads with MiXCR, one row per CDR3 protein. This sample has fewer than 350,000 distinct CDR3 sequences; 85% occur once, and the top ten carry 0.21%. Sequencing of TCR beta covered CD8+ and CD4+ T cells obtained from blood. Stable or active relapsing-remitting multiple sclerosis, untreated and meeting revised McDonald criteria, defined the controls. The sequence derives from a human donor with multiple sclerosis. This chain links TRBV10-3 with TRBJ1-1; maybe TRBD1 (5 bases). The specimen sequenced was CD8+ T cells from PBMCs. In DNA form, the CDR3 reads TGTGCCATCAGGACAGAGAACACTGAAGCTTTCTTT. Protein sequence: CAIRTENTEAFF.